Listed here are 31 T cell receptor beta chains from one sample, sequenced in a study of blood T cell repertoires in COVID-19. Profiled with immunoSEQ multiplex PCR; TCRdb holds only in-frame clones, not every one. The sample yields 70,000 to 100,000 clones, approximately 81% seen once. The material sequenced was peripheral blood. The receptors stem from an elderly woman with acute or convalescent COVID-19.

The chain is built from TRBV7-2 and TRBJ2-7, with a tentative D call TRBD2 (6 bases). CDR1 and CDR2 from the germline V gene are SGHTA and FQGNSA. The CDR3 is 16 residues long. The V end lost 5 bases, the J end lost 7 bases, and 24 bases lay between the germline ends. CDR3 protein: CASSPRDVRGGFEQYF. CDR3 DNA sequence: TGTGCCAGCAGCCCCCGGGATGTGCGGGGTGGCTTTGAGCAGTACTTC.

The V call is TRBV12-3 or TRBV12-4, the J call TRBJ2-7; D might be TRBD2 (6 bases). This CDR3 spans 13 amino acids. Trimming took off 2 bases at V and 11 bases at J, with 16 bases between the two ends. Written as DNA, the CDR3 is TGTGCCAGCAGTTTAAATAGTCCGGGACTGGAGTACTTC. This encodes CASSLNSPGLEYF.

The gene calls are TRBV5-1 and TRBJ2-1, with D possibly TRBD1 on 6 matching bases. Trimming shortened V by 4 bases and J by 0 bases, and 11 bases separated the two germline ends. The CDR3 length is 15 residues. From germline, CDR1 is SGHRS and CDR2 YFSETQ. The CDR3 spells CASSVGQFSYNEQFF. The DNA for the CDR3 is TGCGCCAGCAGCGTAGGACAGTTCTCCTACAATGAGCAGTTCTTC. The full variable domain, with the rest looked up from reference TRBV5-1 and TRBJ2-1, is KAGVTQTPRYLIKTRGQQVTLSCSPISGHRSVSWYQQTPGQGLQFLFEYFSETQRNKGNFPGRFSGRQFSNSRSEMNVSTLELGDSALYLCASSVGQFSYNEQFFGPGTRLTVL.

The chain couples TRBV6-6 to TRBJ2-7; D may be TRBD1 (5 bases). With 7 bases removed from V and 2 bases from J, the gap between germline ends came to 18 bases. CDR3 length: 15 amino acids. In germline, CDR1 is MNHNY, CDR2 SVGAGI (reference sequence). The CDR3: CASTRGLDKTYEQYF. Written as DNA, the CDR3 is TGTGCCAGCACCCGAGGTCTGGACAAAACCTACGAGCAGTACTTC.

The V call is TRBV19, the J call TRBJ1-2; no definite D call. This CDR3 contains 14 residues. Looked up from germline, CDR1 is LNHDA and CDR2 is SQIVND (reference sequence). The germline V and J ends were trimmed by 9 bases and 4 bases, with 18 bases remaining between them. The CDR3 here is CASSNLTRGYGYTF. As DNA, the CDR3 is TGTGCCAGCAGCAATCTCACAAGAGGCTATGGCTACACCTTC.

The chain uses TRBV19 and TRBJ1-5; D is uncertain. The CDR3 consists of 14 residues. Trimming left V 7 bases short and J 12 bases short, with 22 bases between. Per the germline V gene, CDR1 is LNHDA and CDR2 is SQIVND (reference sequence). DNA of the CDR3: TGTGCCAGTACCCCGGACCAATACCGAGGAGGCCAGCATTTT. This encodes CASTPDQYRGGQHF. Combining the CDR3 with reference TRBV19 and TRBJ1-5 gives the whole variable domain DGGITQSPKYLFRKEGQNVTLSCEQNLNHDAMYWYRQDPGQGLRLIYYSQIVNDFQKGDIAEGYSVSREKKESFPLTVTSAQKNPTAFYLCASTPDQYRGGQHFGDGTRLSIL.

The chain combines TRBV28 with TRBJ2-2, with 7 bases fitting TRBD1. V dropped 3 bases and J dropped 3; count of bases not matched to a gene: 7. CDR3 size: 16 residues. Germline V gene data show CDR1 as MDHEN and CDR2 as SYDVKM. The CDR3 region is CASSFPSGQDTGELFF. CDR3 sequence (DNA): TGTGCCAGCAGTTTTCCTTCAGGACAGGACACCGGGGAGCTGTTTTTT.

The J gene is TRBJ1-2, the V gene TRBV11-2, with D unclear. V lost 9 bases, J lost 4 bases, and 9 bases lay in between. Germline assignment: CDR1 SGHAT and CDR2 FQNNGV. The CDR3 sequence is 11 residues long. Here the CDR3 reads CARAESYGYTF. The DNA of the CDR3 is TGTGCCAGGGCGGAGAGCTATGGCTACACCTTC.

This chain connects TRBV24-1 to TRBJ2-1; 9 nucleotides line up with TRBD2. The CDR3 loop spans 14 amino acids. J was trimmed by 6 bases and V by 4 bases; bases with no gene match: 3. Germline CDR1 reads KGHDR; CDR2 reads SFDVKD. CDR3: CATSEQRGANEQFF. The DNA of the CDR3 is TGTGCCACCAGTGAACAGCGGGGGGCCAATGAGCAGTTCTTC.

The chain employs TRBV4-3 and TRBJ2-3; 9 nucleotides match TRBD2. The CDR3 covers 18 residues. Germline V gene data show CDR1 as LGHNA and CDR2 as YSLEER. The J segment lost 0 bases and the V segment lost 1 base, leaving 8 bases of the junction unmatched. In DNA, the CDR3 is TGCGCCAGCAGCCAAGGACAAAGGCGGGGGGGCAGCACAGATACGCAGTATTTT. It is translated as CASSQGQRRGGSTDTQYF.

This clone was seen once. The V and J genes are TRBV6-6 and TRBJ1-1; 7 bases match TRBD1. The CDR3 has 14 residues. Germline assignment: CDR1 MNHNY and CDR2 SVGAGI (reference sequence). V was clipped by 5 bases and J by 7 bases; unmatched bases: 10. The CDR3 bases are TGTGCCAGCAGTCCCGAGAACGGACAGGTTGAAGCTTTCTTT. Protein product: CASSPENGQVEAFF.

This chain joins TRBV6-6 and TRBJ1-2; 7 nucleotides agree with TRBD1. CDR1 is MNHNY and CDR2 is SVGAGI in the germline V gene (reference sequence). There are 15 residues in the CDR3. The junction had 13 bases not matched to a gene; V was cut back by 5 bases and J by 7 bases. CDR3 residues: CASSRDREVSPGYTF. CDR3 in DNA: TGTGCCAGCAGTAGAGACAGGGAAGTTTCTCCTGGCTACACCTTC.

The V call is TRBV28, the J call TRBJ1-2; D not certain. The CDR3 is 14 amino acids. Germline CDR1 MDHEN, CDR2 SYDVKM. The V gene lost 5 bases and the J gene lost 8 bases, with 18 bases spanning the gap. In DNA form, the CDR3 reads TGTGCCAGCAGTACCACGGTGAGGGTGGGAGGCTACACCTTC. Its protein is CASSTTVRVGGYTF.

The CDR3 DNA reads as TGTGCCAGCAGTTACTCTCCGGGACAGATGATCTATGGCTACACCTTC. It is translated as CASSYSPGQMIYGYTF. The V and J genes are TRBV6-5 and TRBJ1-2; 7 bases align to TRBD1. CDR3 length: 16 amino acids. Losses at the gene ends were 0 bases for V and 4 bases for J; bases not matched to a gene: 8. CDR1 is MNHEY, CDR2 SVGAGI, per germline.

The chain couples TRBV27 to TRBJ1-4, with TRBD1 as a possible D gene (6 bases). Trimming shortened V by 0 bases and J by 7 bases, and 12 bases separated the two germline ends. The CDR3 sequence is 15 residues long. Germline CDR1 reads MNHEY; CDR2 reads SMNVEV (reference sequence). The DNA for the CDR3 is TGTGCCAGCAGTTTATCAGGGGGTTGGAGTGAAAAACTGTTTTTT. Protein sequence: CASSLSGGWSEKLFF.

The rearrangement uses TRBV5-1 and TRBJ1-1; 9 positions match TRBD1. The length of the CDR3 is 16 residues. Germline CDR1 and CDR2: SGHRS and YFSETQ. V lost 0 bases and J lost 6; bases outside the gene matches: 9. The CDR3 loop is CASSLAGGQGKAEAFF. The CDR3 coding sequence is TGCGCCAGCAGCTTGGCCGGAGGACAGGGGAAAGCTGAAGCTTTCTTT.

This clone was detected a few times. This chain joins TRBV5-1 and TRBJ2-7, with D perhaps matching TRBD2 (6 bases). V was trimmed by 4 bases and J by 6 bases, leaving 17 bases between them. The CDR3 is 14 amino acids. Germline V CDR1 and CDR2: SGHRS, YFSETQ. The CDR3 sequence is CASSRGTVKSEQYF. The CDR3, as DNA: TGCGCCAGCAGCCGCGGGACCGTCAAGAGCGAGCAGTACTTC.

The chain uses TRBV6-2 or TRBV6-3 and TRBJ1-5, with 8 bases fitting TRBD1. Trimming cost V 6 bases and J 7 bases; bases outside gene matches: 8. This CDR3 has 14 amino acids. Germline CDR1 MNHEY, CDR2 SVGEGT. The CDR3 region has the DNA TGTGCCAGCAGCCCTACGACAGGGGACCAGCCCCAGCATTTT. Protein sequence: CASSPTTGDQPQHF.

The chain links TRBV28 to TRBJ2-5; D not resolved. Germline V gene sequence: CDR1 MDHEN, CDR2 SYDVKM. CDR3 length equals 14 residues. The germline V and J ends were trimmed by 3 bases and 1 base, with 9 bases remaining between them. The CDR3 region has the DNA TGTGCCAGCAGTTTGCCCTTAGTCCAAGAGACCCAGTACTTC. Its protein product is CASSLPLVQETQYF.

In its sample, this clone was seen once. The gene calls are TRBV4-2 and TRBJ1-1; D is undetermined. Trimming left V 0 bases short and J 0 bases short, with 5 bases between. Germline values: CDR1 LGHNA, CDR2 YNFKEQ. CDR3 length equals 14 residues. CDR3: CASSQEALNTEAFF. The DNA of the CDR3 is TGTGCCAGCAGCCAAGAAGCATTGAACACTGAAGCTTTCTTT.

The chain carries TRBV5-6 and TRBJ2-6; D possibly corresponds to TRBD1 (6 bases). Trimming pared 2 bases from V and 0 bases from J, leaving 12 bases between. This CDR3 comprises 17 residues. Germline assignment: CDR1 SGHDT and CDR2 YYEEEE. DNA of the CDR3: TGTGCCAGCAGCTTTGTTGGACAGAACTCTGGGGCCAACGTCCTGACTTTC. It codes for CASSFVGQNSGANVLTF.

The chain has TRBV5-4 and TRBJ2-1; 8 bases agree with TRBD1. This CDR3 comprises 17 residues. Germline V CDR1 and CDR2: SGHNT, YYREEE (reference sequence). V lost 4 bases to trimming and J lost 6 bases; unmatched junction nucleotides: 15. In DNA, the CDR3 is TGTGCCAGCAGCCCCGGGACAGGCCGGCGTTGGGCCAATGAGCAGTTCTTC. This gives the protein CASSPGTGRRWANEQFF.

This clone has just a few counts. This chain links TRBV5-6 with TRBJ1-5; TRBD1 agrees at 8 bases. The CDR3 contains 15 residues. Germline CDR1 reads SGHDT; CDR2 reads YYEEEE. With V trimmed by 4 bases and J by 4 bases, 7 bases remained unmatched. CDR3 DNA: TGTGCCAGCAGCCGCCGACAGGGGACAAATCAGCCCCAGCATTTT. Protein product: CASSRRQGTNQPQHF.

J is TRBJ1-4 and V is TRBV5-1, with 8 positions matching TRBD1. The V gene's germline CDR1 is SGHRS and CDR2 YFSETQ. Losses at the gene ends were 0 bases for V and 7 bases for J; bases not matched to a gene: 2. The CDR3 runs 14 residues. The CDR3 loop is CASSLGDRSEKLFF. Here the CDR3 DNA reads TGCGCCAGCAGCTTGGGGGACAGGTCTGAAAAACTGTTTTTT.

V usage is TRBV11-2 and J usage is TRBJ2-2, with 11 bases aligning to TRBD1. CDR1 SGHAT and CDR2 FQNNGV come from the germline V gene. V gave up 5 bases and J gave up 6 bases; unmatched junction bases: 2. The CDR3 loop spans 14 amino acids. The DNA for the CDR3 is TGTGCCAGCAGCAGGGACAGGGGGGCCGGGGAGCTGTTTTTT. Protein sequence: CASSRDRGAGELFF.

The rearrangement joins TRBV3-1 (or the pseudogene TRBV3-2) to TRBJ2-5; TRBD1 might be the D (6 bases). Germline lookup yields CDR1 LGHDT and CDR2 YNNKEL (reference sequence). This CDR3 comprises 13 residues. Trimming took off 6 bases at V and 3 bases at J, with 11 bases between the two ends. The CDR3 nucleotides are TGTGCCAGCAGTCGGACAGCCGAAGAGACCCAGTACTTC. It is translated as CASSRTAEETQYF.

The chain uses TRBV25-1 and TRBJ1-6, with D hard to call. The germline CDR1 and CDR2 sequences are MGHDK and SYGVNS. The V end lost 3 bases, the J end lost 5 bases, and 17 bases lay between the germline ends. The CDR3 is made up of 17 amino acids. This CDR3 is CASSDRRGSVDNSPLHF. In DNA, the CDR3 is TGTGCCAGCAGTGACCGCCGAGGCAGCGTAGATAATTCACCCCTCCACTTT.

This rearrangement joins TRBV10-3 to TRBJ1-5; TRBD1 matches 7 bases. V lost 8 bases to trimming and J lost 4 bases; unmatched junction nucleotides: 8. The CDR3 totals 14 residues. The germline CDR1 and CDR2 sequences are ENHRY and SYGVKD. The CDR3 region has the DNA TGTGCCATCGCGGCAGGGGGTGGGAATCAGCCCCAGCATTTT. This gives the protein CAIAAGGGNQPQHF.

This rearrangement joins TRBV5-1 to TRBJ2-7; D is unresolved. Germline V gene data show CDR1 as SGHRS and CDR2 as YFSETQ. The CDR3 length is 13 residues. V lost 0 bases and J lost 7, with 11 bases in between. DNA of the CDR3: TGCGCCAGCAGCTTGGGTTCTCTAGGAGAGCAGTACTTC. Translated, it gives CASSLGSLGEQYF.

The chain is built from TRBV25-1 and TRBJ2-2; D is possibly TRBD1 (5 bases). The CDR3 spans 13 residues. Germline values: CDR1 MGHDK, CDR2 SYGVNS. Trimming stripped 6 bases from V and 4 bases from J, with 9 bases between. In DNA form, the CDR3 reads TGTGCCAGCAGAGGGGCTGGCACCGGGGAGCTGTTTTTT. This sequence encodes CASRGAGTGELFF.

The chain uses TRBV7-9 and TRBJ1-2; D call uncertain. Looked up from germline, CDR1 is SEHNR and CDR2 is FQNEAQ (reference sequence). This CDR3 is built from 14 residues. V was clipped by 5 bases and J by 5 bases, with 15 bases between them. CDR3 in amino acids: CASSPEGRSYGYTF. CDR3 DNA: TGTGCCAGCAGCCCAGAGGGCAGGTCTTATGGCTACACCTTC.